This T cell receptor (beta chain) came from a study of blood T cells in healthy people across ages. General observations from the study: Long-lived donors carried more naive CD4+ cells and greater diversity than aged donors. With age, beta diversity per million T cells declined roughly linearly, significantly by 40 to 50. The diversity estimates, figures obtained from one million T cells, were considered underestimates.

For the second PCR, which ran for 7 to 11 cycles, a sample-barcoded 5' primer and a J-beta primer mix were used. TCRdb redid the calling of the 5' RACE reads with MiXCR, one entry per CDR3 protein. In the table there are hundreds of thousands of distinct CDR3 sequences, about 61% of which are singletons. Comments on this clonotype: Its antigen is undetermined.

Sequenced: blood. The TCR sequence derives from a man in his forties in good health.

CDR3: CSARGGGGREDYGYTF. The CDR3 coding sequence is TGCAGTGCTAGAGGTGGGGGCGGCAGGGAGGACTATGGCTACACCTTC. The rearrangement links TRBV20-1 to TRBJ1-2; maybe TRBD1 (6 bases). The CDR3 is 16 residues long. V was pared by 1 base and J by 3 bases, with 18 bases between. Germline V gives CDR1 DFQATT, CDR2 SNEGSKA (reference sequence).